The next 21 T cell receptor beta chains were all read from a single sample in a study of T-cell reconstitution after alpha-beta-depleted transplantation in children. Unique molecular identifiers featured in how the TCRbeta library was prepared. TCRdb re-called the PCR reads through MiXCR, storing one row per CDR3 protein. The sample has around 340,000 distinct CDR3 sequences, 10% to 15% seen once; the top ten hold 3.5% to 4.5%. Sequencing used PBMCs, obtained from the stem cell graft. Source of these receptors: a human donor who donated a stem cell graft to a child with Fanconi anemia.

J is TRBJ1-5 and V is TRBV9; D unresolved. V gave up 0 bases and J gave up 3 bases, with 10 bases separating them. The CDR3 runs to 15 residues. Germline assignment: CDR1 SGDLS and CDR2 YYNGEE. DNA for the CDR3: TGTGCCAGCAGCGTAGGAGGCCTACCCAATCAGCCCCAGCATTTT. Its protein product is CASSVGGLPNQPQHF.

This clonotype has more than one count but fewer than ten. The V gene is TRBV20-1, the J gene TRBJ2-1; 9 bases map to TRBD2. Germline lookup yields CDR1 DFQATT and CDR2 SNEGSKA (reference sequence). This CDR3 contains 14 residues. Trimming cost V 2 bases and J 8 bases; bases outside gene matches: 7. CDR3 coding DNA: TGCAGTGCTAGAAGGGCGGGGGGGCCAGATGAGCAGTTCTTC. Protein sequence: CSARRAGGPDEQFF.

This chain joins TRBV15 and TRBJ1-1; TRBD1 is a possible D gene (6 bases). Trimming took 1 base from V and 3 from J, leaving 18 bases between them. CDR3 length: 17 residues. Germline V CDR1 and CDR2: LNHNV, YYDKDF (reference sequence). This chain's CDR3 is CATSRVRGLAGDTEAFF. The CDR3 region has the DNA TGTGCCACCAGCAGAGTGCGGGGTTTGGCAGGGGACACTGAAGCTTTCTTT.

This clonotype was detected a few times. The genes are TRBV20-1 and TRBJ2-1; D perhaps matches TRBD2 (6 bases). This CDR3 has 14 residues. V lost 4 bases and J 10 bases, leaving 20 bases between the germline ends. From germline, CDR1 is DFQATT and CDR2 SNEGSKA (reference sequence). CDR3 DNA: TGCAGTGCTACCCATCTAGGGGCGACTAGGGAGCAGTTCTTC. Amino acids: CSATHLGATREQFF.

V gene TRBV7-9 combines with J gene TRBJ1-3; TRBD1 is a possible D gene (5 bases). The CDR3 is 14 residues long. V was shortened by 10 bases and J by 3 bases, with 16 bases between the two germline ends. Germline V gene data show CDR1 as SEHNR and CDR2 as FQNEAQ (reference sequence). The CDR3 bases are TGTGCCACCCAAGGCGGGGGTCATGGAAACACCATATATTTT. Amino acid sequence: CATQGGGHGNTIYF.

This clonotype showed up just a few times. The chain uses TRBV6-1 and TRBJ2-2, with a weak D call TRBD2 (6 bases). CDR1 MNHNS and CDR2 SASEGT come from the germline V gene. The CDR3 contains 14 residues. V was trimmed by 8 bases and J by 5 bases, leaving 15 bases between them. CDR3 loop: CASCPRGGTGELFF. The CDR3 DNA reads as TGTGCCAGCTGTCCTCGGGGAGGTACCGGGGAGCTGTTTTTT.

This clonotype was seen only a few times. J is TRBJ1-1 and V is TRBV7-9; TRBD1 is a possible D gene (5 bases). CDR3 length: 17 residues. The V gene's germline CDR1 is SEHNR and CDR2 FQNEAQ (reference sequence). Trimming shortened V by 3 bases and J by 4 bases, and 21 bases separated the two germline ends. The chain's CDR3 is CASSFAGIGGISTEAFF. CDR3 nucleotides: TGTGCCAGCAGCTTCGCAGGGATCGGGGGAATCAGCACTGAAGCTTTCTTT. The whole variable domain, filled in from reference TRBV7-9 and TRBJ1-1, reads DTGVSQNPRHKITKRGQNVTFRCDPISEHNRLYWYRQTLGQGPEFLTYFQNEAQLEKSRLLSDRFSAERPKGSFSTLEIQRTEQGDSAMYLCASSFAGIGGISTEAFFGQGTRLTVV.

This clonotype was seen only a few times. The V gene is TRBV12-3 or TRBV12-4, the J gene TRBJ2-1; 10 bases map to TRBD2. CDR3 size: 15 residues. Trimming removed 1 base from V and 7 bases from J; junction bases left unmatched: 4. In nucleotides, the CDR3 is TGTGCCAGCAGTTTAGTACTAGCGGGGAAAAATGAGCAGTTCTTC. This gives the protein CASSLVLAGKNEQFF.

This clonotype has ten or more counts. The CDR3 spells CSARATLAKNIQYF. CDR3 coding DNA: TGCAGCGCCCGGGCAACTCTAGCCAAAAACATTCAGTACTTC. This rearrangement joins TRBV29-1 to TRBJ2-4; D unclear. The CDR3 totals 14 residues. The V end was cut by 7 bases, the J end by 0 bases, with 13 bases between. Germline V CDR1 and CDR2: SQVTM, ANQGSEA. Full variable domain (outside the CDR3, taken from reference TRBV29-1 and TRBJ2-4): SAVISQKPSRDICQRGTSLTIQCQVDSQVTMMFWYRQQPGQSLTLIATANQGSEATYESGFVIDKFPISRPNLTFSTLTVSNMSPEDSSIYLCSARATLAKNIQYFGAGTRLSVL.

The chain carries TRBV20-1 and TRBJ1-2, with D hard to call. This CDR3 has 13 residues. The V gene lost 5 bases and the J gene lost 4 bases, with 14 bases spanning the gap. Germline V lookup: CDR1 DFQATT, CDR2 SNEGSKA (reference sequence). CDR3 amino acids: CSASDQAGYGYTF. The CDR3 DNA is TGCAGTGCTTCTGATCAGGCCGGCTATGGCTACACCTTC.

This clonotype was seen a few times. The chain couples TRBV5-6 to TRBJ2-3; the match to TRBD2 covers 7 bases. Trimming cost V 2 bases and J 6 bases; bases outside gene matches: 6. The CDR3 loop spans 14 amino acids. Germline assignment: CDR1 SGHDT and CDR2 YYEEEE. The CDR3 nucleotides read TGTGCCAGCAGCTTAGGACTAGTGGCTGATACGCAGTATTTT. This sequence encodes CASSLGLVADTQYF.

This clonotype has more than one count but fewer than ten. The V and J genes are TRBV7-8 and TRBJ2-2; D gene uncertain. V gave up 2 bases and J gave up 7 bases, with 8 bases separating them. CDR1 is SGHVS and CDR2 is FQNEAQ in the germline V gene. The CDR3 totals 13 residues. The chain's CDR3 is CASSLRSSGELFF. CDR3 nucleotides: TGTGCCAGCAGCTTAAGGTCGAGCGGGGAGCTGTTTTTT.

This clonotype was observed a handful of times. The chain employs TRBV5-1 and TRBJ1-1; D is unclear. V lost 2 bases and J lost 6, with 14 bases in between. CDR3 length equals 14 residues. In germline, CDR1 is SGHRS, CDR2 YFSETQ. CDR3 bases: TGCGCCAGCAGCTTACCCCAGGCAGGATCTGAAGCTTTCTTT. Protein product: CASSLPQAGSEAFF.

This clonotype has ten or more counts. The CDR3 bases are TGCGCCAGCAGCTTGGATGGGGGTACCACAGATACGCAGTATTTT. It translates to CASSLDGGTTDTQYF. The genes are TRBV5-1 and TRBJ2-3; perhaps D is TRBD1 or TRBD2 (5 bases each). This CDR3 spans 15 amino acids. Germline V CDR1 and CDR2: SGHRS, YFSETQ. V lost 0 bases to trimming and J lost 2 bases, with 10 bases between them. The whole variable domain, remainder taken from reference TRBV5-1 and TRBJ2-3, is KAGVTQTPRYLIKTRGQQVTLSCSPISGHRSVSWYQQTPGQGLQFLFEYFSETQRNKGNFPGRFSGRQFSNSRSEMNVSTLELGDSALYLCASSLDGGTTDTQYFGPGTRLTVL.

V gene TRBV7-2 combines with J gene TRBJ1-2; maybe TRBD1 (6 bases). The CDR3 loop spans 15 amino acids. V was shortened by 5 bases and J by 7 bases, with 20 bases between the two germline ends. The germline V gene has CDR1 SGHTA and CDR2 FQGNSA. CDR3 sequence reads: CASSPPGRGASGYTF. Written as DNA, the CDR3 is TGTGCCAGCAGCCCCCCCGGCAGGGGTGCTTCTGGCTACACCTTC.

This clonotype was observed a handful of times. The chain recombines TRBV20-1 with TRBJ1-4; D is ambiguous. Germline assignment: CDR1 DFQATT and CDR2 SNEGSKA (reference sequence). The CDR3 covers 12 residues. The V and J ends lost 1 base and 4 bases respectively, with 4 bases between them. DNA of the CDR3: TGCAGTGCTAGAGGGAATAATGAAAAACTGTTTTTT. This codes for CSARGNNEKLFF.

This clonotype was seen a handful of times. V and J are TRBV6-5 and TRBJ1-1, with TRBD1 identical over 9 bases. This CDR3 has 17 amino acids. CDR1 and CDR2 (germline): MNHEY, SVGAGI. The V and J ends lost 4 bases and 8 bases, in that order; junction bases with no gene match: 17. The CDR3 reads CASSSNHITGTGKEAFF. The DNA for the CDR3 is TGTGCCAGCAGTTCCAACCACATTACCGGGACAGGGAAAGAAGCTTTCTTT.

A few counts support this clonotype. The CDR3 DNA reads as TGTGCCACCAGCATCGCACCGGGACTCCGAGAGACCCAGTACTTC. This sequence encodes CATSIAPGLRETQYF. The chain combines TRBV15 with TRBJ2-5; D is perhaps TRBD2 (6 bases). Germline CDR1 LNHNV, CDR2 YYDKDF (reference sequence). This CDR3 contains 15 residues. V dropped 4 bases and J dropped 4 bases, with 16 bases sitting between them.

The V and J genes are TRBV3-1 and TRBJ2-3; 8 bases are a match to TRBD2. J lost 5 bases, V lost 2 bases, and 9 bases had no gene match. CDR1 and CDR2 (germline): LGHDT, YNNKEL (reference sequence). The CDR3 has 16 residues. CDR3 amino acids: CASSQLGRGAIDTQYF. Written as DNA, the CDR3 is TGTGCCAGCAGCCAACTGGGGCGGGGGGCCATAGATACGCAGTATTTT.

This chain connects TRBV11-3 to TRBJ2-2; D may be TRBD1 (5 bases). Germline lookup yields CDR1 SGHNT and CDR2 YENEEA. The CDR3 extends over 15 amino acids. The germline V and J ends were trimmed by 1 base and 1 base, with 7 bases remaining between them. Written as DNA, the CDR3 is TGTGCCAGCAGCTTAGGTACAGGGAACACCGGGGAGCTGTTTTTT. Protein product: CASSLGTGNTGELFF.

In this sample, this clonotype turned up a few times. The chain is built from TRBV11-2 and TRBJ2-7; 8 nucleotides align to TRBD1. The CDR3 covers 14 residues. The V and J ends lost 5 bases and 4 bases, in that order; junction bases with no gene match: 7. Per germline, CDR1 SGHAT and CDR2 FQNNGV. The CDR3 here is CASSRRDRRYEQYF. CDR3 bases: TGTGCCAGCAGCCGGCGGGACAGGAGGTACGAGCAGTACTTC. Full variable domain (rest looked up from reference TRBV11-2 and TRBJ2-7): EAGVAQSPRYKIIEKRQSVAFWCNPISGHATLYWYQQILGQGPKLLIQFQNNGVVDDSQLPKDRFSAERLKGVDSTLKIQPAKLEDSAVYLCASSRRDRRYEQYFGPGTRLTVT.